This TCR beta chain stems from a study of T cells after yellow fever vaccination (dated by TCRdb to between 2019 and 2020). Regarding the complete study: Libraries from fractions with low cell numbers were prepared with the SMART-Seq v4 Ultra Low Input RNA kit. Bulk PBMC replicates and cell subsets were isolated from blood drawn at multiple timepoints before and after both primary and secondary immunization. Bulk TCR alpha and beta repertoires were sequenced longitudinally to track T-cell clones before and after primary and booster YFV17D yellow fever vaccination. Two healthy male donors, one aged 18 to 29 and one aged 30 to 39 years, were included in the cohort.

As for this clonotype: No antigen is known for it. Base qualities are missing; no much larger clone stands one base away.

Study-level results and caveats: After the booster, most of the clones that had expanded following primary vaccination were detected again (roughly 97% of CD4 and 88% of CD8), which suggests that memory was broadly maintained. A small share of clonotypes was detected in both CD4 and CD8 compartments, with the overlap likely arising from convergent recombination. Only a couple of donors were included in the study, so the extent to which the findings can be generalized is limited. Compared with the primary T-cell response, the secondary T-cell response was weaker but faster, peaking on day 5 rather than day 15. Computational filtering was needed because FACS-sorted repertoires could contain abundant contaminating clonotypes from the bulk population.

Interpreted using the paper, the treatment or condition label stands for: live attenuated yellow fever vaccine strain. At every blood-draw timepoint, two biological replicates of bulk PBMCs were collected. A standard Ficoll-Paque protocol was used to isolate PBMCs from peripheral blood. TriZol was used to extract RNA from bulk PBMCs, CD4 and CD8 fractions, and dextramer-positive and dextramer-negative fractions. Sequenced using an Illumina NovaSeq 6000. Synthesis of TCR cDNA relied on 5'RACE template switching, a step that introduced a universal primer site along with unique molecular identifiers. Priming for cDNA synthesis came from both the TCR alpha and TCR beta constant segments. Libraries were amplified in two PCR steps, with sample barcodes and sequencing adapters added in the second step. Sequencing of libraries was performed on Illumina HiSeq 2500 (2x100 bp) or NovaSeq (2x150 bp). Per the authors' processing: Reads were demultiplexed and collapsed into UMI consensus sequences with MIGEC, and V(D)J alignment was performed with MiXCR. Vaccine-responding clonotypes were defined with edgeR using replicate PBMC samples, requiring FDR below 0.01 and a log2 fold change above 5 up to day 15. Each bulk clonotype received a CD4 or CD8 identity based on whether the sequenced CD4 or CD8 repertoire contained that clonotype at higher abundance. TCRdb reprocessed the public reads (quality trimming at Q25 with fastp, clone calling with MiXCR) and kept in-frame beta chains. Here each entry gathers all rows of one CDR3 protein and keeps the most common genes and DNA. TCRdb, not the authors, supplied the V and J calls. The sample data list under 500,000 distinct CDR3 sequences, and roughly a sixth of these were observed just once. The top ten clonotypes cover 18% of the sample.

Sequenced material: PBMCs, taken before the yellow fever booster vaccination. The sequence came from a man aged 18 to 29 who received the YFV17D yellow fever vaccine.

This receptor has the CDR3 CASSPLYPQPGNTEAFF. The bases are TGTGCCAGCAGTCCACTTTACCCACAACCGGGGAACACTGAAGCTTTCTTT. The chain couples TRBV28 to TRBJ1-1; no D gene is confidently identified. Counted from cysteine to phenylalanine, this CDR3 has 17 amino acids. Just CDR3 DNA is preserved here, 51 bases in frame from base 1. Trimming at the junction amounts to 5 bases on V and 1 base on J, and the germline ends lie 20 bases apart. Taken from the germline V gene, the CDR1 and CDR2 loops are MDHEN and SYDVKM.